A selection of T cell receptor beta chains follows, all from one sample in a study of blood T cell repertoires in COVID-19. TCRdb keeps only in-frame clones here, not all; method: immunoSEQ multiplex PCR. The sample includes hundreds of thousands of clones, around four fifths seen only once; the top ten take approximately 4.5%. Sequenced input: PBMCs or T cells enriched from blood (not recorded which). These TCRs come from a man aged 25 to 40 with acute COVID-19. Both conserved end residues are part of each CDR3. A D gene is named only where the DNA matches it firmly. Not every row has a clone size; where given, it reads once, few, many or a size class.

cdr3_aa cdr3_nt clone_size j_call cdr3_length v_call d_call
CASRADSLVYGYTF TGTGCCAGCAGGGCTGACAGCCTCGTCTATGGCTACACCTTC . TRBJ1-2 14 TRBV2 .
CASSVERTGEAFF TGTGCCAGCAGCGTAGAAAGGACAGGTGAAGCTTTCTTT . TRBJ1-1 13 TRBV9 TRBD1
CASSFDRRGTNEKLFF TGTGCCAGCAGCTTTGATAGAAGGGGCACTAATGAAAAACTGTTTTTT . TRBJ1-4 16 TRBV5-4 .
CASSLGPSSNEQFF TGTGCCAGCAGCTTAGGTCCGAGCTCCAATGAGCAGTTCTTC . TRBJ2-1 14 TRBV7-2 .
CASSQGRVGGNQPQHF TGTGCCAGCAGCCAAGGGCGAGTGGGAGGGAATCAGCCCCAGCATTTT once TRBJ1-5 16 TRBV3-1/TRBV3-2 .
CASKDRGALNYGYTF TGTGCCAGTAAGGACAGGGGCGCCCTTAACTATGGCTACACCTTC . TRBJ1-2 15 TRBV19 TRBD1
CASSRAGNTEAFF TGTGCCAGCAGTAGGGCGGGGAACACTGAAGCTTTCTTT . TRBJ1-1 13 TRBV25-1 .
CASATGVGNQPQHF TGTGCCAGTGCCACAGGGGTTGGGAATCAGCCCCAGCATTTT few TRBJ1-5 14 TRBV19 TRBD1
CASSQRTSGTYNEQFF TGTGCCAGCAGCCAGAGGACTAGCGGGACGTACAATGAGCAGTTCTTC . TRBJ2-1 16 TRBV13 TRBD2
CACFAGGAFEKLFF TGTGCCTGTTTCGCAGGGGGCGCGTTTGAAAAACTGTTTTTT . TRBJ1-4 14 TRBV30 TRBD1
CASSTRTSGGQTQYF TGTGCCAGTAGTACCCGGACTAGCGGGGGTCAGACCCAGTACTTC . TRBJ2-5 15 TRBV19 TRBD2
CASREGLAGRETQYF TGTGCCAGCAGGGAGGGACTAGCGGGGCGAGAGACCCAGTACTTC . TRBJ2-5 15 TRBV5-1 TRBD2
CASSIALGLNTGELFF TGTGCCAGTAGTATAGCATTGGGGCTTAACACCGGGGAGCTGTTTTTT . TRBJ2-2 16 TRBV19 .
CASSQIAGRTYNEQFF TGTGCCAGCAGCCAAATAGCGGGTAGAACCTACAATGAGCAGTTCTTC once TRBJ2-1 16 TRBV7-3 TRBD2
CASSRGLAGNNNEQFF TGTGCCAGCAGCCGAGGTCTAGCGGGGAACAACAATGAGCAGTTCTTC . TRBJ2-1 16 TRBV11-2 TRBD2
CASSQDSGYYGYTF TGCGCCAGCAGCCAAGATTCAGGGTACTATGGCTACACCTTC . TRBJ1-2 14 TRBV4-1 .
CASSPPGQMNTGELFF TGTGCCAGCAGCCCTCCGGGACAGATGAACACCGGGGAGCTGTTTTTT . TRBJ2-2 16 TRBV7-8 TRBD1
CASSFQTGALYGYTF TGTGCCAGCAGCTTCCAGACAGGGGCCCTCTATGGCTACACCTTC . TRBJ1-2 15 TRBV7-6 TRBD1
CATSRRGHNEQFF TGTGCCACCTCCCGAAGGGGTCACAATGAGCAGTTCTTC . TRBJ2-1 13 TRBV3-1/TRBV3-2 .
CATSSGPDSNEKLFF TGTGCCACCAGCAGCGGACCCGACAGCAATGAAAAACTGTTTTTT once TRBJ1-4 15 TRBV15 .
CASSFFSLSSPLHF TGTGCCAGCAGCTTCTTTAGTTTGAGTTCACCCCTCCACTTT . TRBJ1-6 14 TRBV5-6 .
CASSIIQGGNTEAFF TGTGCCAGCAGCATTATACAGGGGGGTAACACTGAAGCTTTCTTT once TRBJ1-1 15 TRBV7-2 TRBD1
CASSERDHRGIYGYTF TGTGCCAGCAGCGAGAGGGATCACAGGGGGATTTATGGCTACACCTTC once TRBJ1-2 16 TRBV9 TRBD1
CSVDTPRGLANGYTF TGCAGCGTTGACACCCCCAGGGGGCTTGCGAATGGCTACACCTTC . TRBJ1-2 15 TRBV29-1 TRBD1
CASSTPGDIKTQYF TGCGCCAGCAGCACGCCCGGGGACATAAAGACCCAGTACTTC few TRBJ2-5 14 TRBV5-1 .
CASSQGRSARTTKETQYF TGTGCCAGCAGCCAAGGACGGTCAGCCAGAACTACCAAAGAGACCCAGTACTTC . TRBJ2-5 18 TRBV3-1/TRBV3-2 .
CASSQRGLGTLASGNTIYF TGTGCCAGCAGCCAAAGGGGGCTGGGGACTTTAGCCTCTGGAAACACCATATATTTT few TRBJ1-3 19 TRBV14 TRBD1
CAISESDSPVQYF TGTGCCATCAGTGAGTCTGATTCCCCGGTCCAGTACTTC . TRBJ2-5 13 TRBV10-3 .
CASSLERTGELFF TGCGCCAGCAGCTTGGAGAGGACCGGGGAGCTGTTTTTT few TRBJ2-2 13 TRBV5-1 .
CASSSGLAGGVNTGELFF TGTGCCAGCAGCTCCGGACTAGCGGGAGGGGTAAACACCGGGGAGCTGTTTTTT . TRBJ2-2 18 TRBV5-1 TRBD2
CASSLTSGRGWNEQFF TGTGCCAGCTCACTGACTAGCGGGAGGGGTTGGAATGAGCAGTTCTTC . TRBJ2-1 16 TRBV18 TRBD2
CASSYSGRVPEAFF TGTGCCAGCAGTTACTCGGGCAGGGTACCCGAAGCTTTCTTT . TRBJ1-1 14 TRBV6-5 .
CASSHRDSSSPLHF TGTGCCAGCAGCCACCGGGACAGCAGTTCACCCCTCCACTTT . TRBJ1-6 14 TRBV3-1/TRBV3-2 TRBD1
CASSLGGDQPQHF TGCGCCAGCAGCTTGGGGGGGGACCAGCCCCAGCATTTT . TRBJ1-5 13 TRBV5-1 .
CASARLAGLNTGELFF TGCGCCAGCGCAAGACTAGCGGGGCTGAACACCGGGGAGCTGTTTTTT . TRBJ2-2 16 TRBV5-1 TRBD2
CASSSFGDRGKANEKLFF TGTGCCAGCAGTTCCTTTGGAGACAGGGGGAAAGCTAATGAAAAACTGTTTTTT . TRBJ1-4 18 TRBV28 TRBD1
CASSRGQSNTEAFF TGTGCCAGCAGTCGGGGACAGTCGAACACTGAAGCTTTCTTT . TRBJ1-1 14 TRBV5-1 TRBD1
CASSLQWDQPQHF TGTGCCAGCAGCTTACAGTGGGATCAGCCCCAGCATTTT . TRBJ1-5 13 TRBV5-5 .
CASSGLAGAGELFF TGCGCCAGCAGTGGACTAGCGGGGGCCGGGGAGCTGTTTTTT few TRBJ2-2 14 TRBV10-1 TRBD2
CASSISLVTEAFF TGTGCCAGTAGTATCAGTCTCGTCACTGAAGCTTTCTTT many TRBJ1-1 13 TRBV19 .
CASHPPQADEKLFF TGTGCCAGCCATCCCCCCCAGGCAGATGAAAAACTGTTTTTT . TRBJ1-4 14 TRBV28 .
CATCARGNMNTEAFF TGTGCCACGTGTGCCCGCGGAAATATGAACACTGAAGCTTTCTTT . TRBJ1-1 15 TRBV27 .
CASSPRQDRDYTF TGTGCCAGCTCACCACGACAGGACCGCGACTACACCTTC once TRBJ1-2 13 TRBV18 .
CASSIFQGNIQYF TGTGCCAGTAGTATTTTCCAGGGAAACATTCAGTACTTC . TRBJ2-4 13 TRBV19 .
CASSRGGGAYTDTQYF TGTGCCAGTAGTAGGGGCGGGGGGGCCTACACAGATACGCAGTATTTT . TRBJ2-3 16 TRBV19 TRBD2
CASSKLGGYQETQYF TGTGCCAGCAGCAAATTGGGAGGCTACCAAGAGACCCAGTACTTC . TRBJ2-5 15 TRBV13 .
CASSIDLNQPQHF TGTGCCAGTAGTATAGATCTCAATCAGCCCCAGCATTTT . TRBJ1-5 13 TRBV19 .
CASKVLAGTDTQYF TGTGCCAGTAAGGTACTAGCGGGAACAGATACGCAGTATTTT . TRBJ2-3 14 TRBV19 TRBD2
CASRTGGLAEAFF TGTGCCAGCAGGACAGGGGGCTTGGCTGAAGCTTTCTTT . TRBJ1-1 13 TRBV12-3/TRBV12-4 TRBD1
CASSLGGGYTF TGTGCCAGCAGTTTAGGCGGGGGCTACACCTTC . TRBJ1-2 11 TRBV6-5 .
CSVASGRVQDTQYF TGCAGCGTAGCTAGCGGGAGGGTTCAAGATACGCAGTATTTT . TRBJ2-3 14 TRBV29-1 TRBD2
CASSWDRALAKNIQYF TGTGCCAGCAGCTGGGACAGGGCGCTAGCCAAAAACATTCAGTACTTC . TRBJ2-4 16 TRBV11-2 TRBD1
CASSGRGGPRDQPQHF TGTGCCAGCAGTGGACGTGGGGGCCCCAGGGATCAGCCCCAGCATTTT . TRBJ1-5 16 TRBV2 .
CASGTKVNQPQHF TGTGCCAGCGGGACAAAAGTCAATCAGCCCCAGCATTTT . TRBJ1-5 13 TRBV3-1/TRBV3-2 .